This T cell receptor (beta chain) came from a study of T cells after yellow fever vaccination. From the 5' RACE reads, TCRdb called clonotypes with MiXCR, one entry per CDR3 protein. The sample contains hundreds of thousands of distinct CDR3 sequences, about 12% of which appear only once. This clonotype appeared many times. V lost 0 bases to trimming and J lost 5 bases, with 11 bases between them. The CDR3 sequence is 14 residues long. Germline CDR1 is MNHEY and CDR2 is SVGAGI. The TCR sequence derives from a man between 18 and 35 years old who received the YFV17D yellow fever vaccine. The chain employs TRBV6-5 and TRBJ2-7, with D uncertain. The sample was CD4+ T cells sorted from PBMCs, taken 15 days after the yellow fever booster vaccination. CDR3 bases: TGTGCCAGCAGTTACTCTTTAGATACCAACGAGCAGTACTTC. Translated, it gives CASSYSLDTNEQYF.